These 11 T cell receptor beta chains share one sample of origin, sequenced in a study of blood T cell repertoires in COVID-19. Generated by immunoSEQ multiplex PCR, the TCRdb table keeps only in-frame clones and is missing some. Among 85,000 to 100,000 clones, 79% were seen once, and the ten largest hold over 15%. The sequencing sample was made of peripheral blood. The source of these receptors is a woman at least 80 years old with active or convalescent COVID-19.

This rearrangement joins TRBV20-1 to TRBJ2-3; D may be TRBD2 (5 bases). Germline V CDR1 and CDR2: DFQATT, SNEGSKA (reference sequence). This CDR3 region has 11 residues. Between the trimmed V and J ends, which lost 7 bases and 4 bases, there was a span of 9 bases. The CDR3 nucleotides read TGCAGTGTCGAGGGTGCAGATACGCAGTATTTT. Translating it yields CSVEGADTQYF.

The chain links TRBV7-3 to TRBJ2-6; D might be TRBD2 (5 bases). CDR3 size: 18 residues. The ends were cut back, 2 bases at V and 0 bases at J, with 14 bases in the middle. Germline values: CDR1 SGHTA, CDR2 FQGTGA. CDR3 sequence reads: CASSLRGHRTSGANVLTF. CDR3 nucleotide sequence: TGTGCCAGCAGCTTACGGGGTCACAGAACCTCTGGGGCCAACGTCCTGACTTTC.

Only one count was recorded for this clone. The rearrangement joins TRBV7-8 to TRBJ2-3; 7 bases fit TRBD2. The germline V gene has CDR1 SGHVS and CDR2 FQNEAQ. CDR3 length: 16 amino acids. The trim removed 0 bases at V and 4 bases at J, leaving 7 bases unmatched. CDR3 sequence (DNA): TGTGCCAGCAGCTTAGCCTGGAGCGGGACCTCAGATACGCAGTATTTT. It is translated as CASSLAWSGTSDTQYF.

This clone was counted once. The chain links TRBV7-9 to TRBJ2-7, with 16 bases fitting TRBD2. The CDR3 covers 15 residues. Per the germline V gene, CDR1 is SEHNR and CDR2 is FQNEAQ (reference sequence). With 6 bases clipped from V and 10 bases from J, the junction kept 9 bases outside the gene matches. The chain's CDR3 is CASSLGLAGGVLQYF. DNA for the CDR3: TGTGCCAGCAGTTTGGGACTAGCGGGAGGGGTTCTACAGTACTTC.

This clone was seen a few times. The chain couples TRBV9 to TRBJ2-5; D possibly corresponds to TRBD2 (5 bases). Per germline, CDR1 SGDLS and CDR2 YYNGEE. Trimming pared 2 bases from V and 2 bases from J, leaving 10 bases between. The CDR3 length is 14 residues. The CDR3 is CASSVTGFQETQYF. CDR3 bases: TGTGCCAGCAGCGTCACGGGGTTTCAAGAGACCCAGTACTTC.

As concerns this clone: The junction departs from germline at one end; a sequencing error may be responsible. V and J are TRBV5-1 and TRBJ2-4, with TRBD2 identical over 13 bases. Germline V gene lookup returns CDR1 SGHRS and CDR2 YFSETQ. This CDR3 is 16 amino acids long. In nucleotides, the CDR3 is TGTGCCAGCAGCCAACCGGGACTAGCGGGACAAAACATTCAGTACTTC. This gives the protein CASSQPGLAGQNIQYF.

The rearrangement joins TRBV20-1 to TRBJ1-5, with TRBD1 as a possible D gene (6 bases). Per germline, CDR1 DFQATT and CDR2 SNEGSKA (reference sequence). V was shortened by 3 bases and J by 2 bases, with 11 bases between the two germline ends. This CDR3 region has 14 residues. The CDR3 nucleotides are TGCAGTGCTAGTTCAGGGGCGCGCAATCAGCCCCAGCATTTT. Translated, it gives CSASSGARNQPQHF.

The CDR3 is CASSMVLTRTEAFF. The CDR3 DNA follows: TGTGCCAGTAGTATGGTCCTAACGAGGACTGAAGCTTTCTTT. V and J are TRBV19 and TRBJ1-1, with D unresolved. V was trimmed by 3 bases and J by 5 bases, leaving 13 bases between them. Looked up from germline, CDR1 is LNHDA and CDR2 is SQIVND (reference sequence). This CDR3 spans 14 amino acids.

The V call is TRBV18, the J call TRBJ1-1, with unresolved D. Germline lookup yields CDR1 KGHSH and CDR2 LQKENI. This CDR3 is built from 15 residues. Trimming cost V 2 bases and J 0 bases, with 10 bases left between them. The CDR3 region is CASSPMNGMNTEAFF. CDR3 nucleotide sequence: TGTGCCAGCTCACCAATGAACGGTATGAACACTGAAGCTTTCTTT. The whole variable domain, filled in from reference TRBV18 and TRBJ1-1, reads NAGVMQNPRHLVRRRGQEARLRCSPMKGHSHVYWYRQLPEEGLKFMVYLQKENIIDESGMPKERFSAEFPKEGPSILRIQQVVRGDSAAYFCASSPMNGMNTEAFFGQGTRLTVV.

This clone has a handful of counts. The junction departs from germline at one end; a sequencing error may be responsible. The chain combines TRBV5-1 with TRBJ2-1, with D perhaps matching TRBD1 (5 bases). The CDR3 is 15 amino acids. The germline gives CDR1 SGHRS, CDR2 YFSETQ. CDR3 loop: CASSLALAGRDEQFF. For the CDR3, the DNA is TGTGCCAGCAGCTTGGCATTGGCAGGGCGCGATGAGCAGTTCTTC.

This clone was seen just once. The chain uses TRBV10-3 and TRBJ2-4, with TRBD2 matching over 10 bases. V trimming: 11 bases; J trimming: 4 bases; junction bases outside the gene matches: 14. CDR1 and CDR2 from the germline V gene are ENHRY and SYGVKD. The CDR3 has 16 residues. The CDR3 is CAPLGASGSLKNIQYF. The CDR3 DNA follows: TGTGCCCCCCTGGGTGCTAGCGGGAGTTTGAAAAACATTCAGTACTTC.